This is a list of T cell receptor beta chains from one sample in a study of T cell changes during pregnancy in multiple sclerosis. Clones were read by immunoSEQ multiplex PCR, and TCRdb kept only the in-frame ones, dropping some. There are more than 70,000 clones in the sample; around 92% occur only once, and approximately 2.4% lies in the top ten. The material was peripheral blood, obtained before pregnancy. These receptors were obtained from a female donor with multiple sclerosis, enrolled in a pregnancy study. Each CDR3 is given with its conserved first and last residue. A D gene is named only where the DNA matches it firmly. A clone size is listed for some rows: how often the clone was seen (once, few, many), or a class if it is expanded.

TGTGCCAGCAGCTCACAGGGATCTCGTACCGGGTACACTGAAGCTTTCTTT CASSSQGSRTGYTEAFF . . TRBJ1-1 TRBV7-8
TGTGCCAGCAGTGATCGTACGACGGGGACTGAAGCTTTCTTT CASSDRTTGTEAFF . . TRBJ1-1 TRBV6-1
TGTGCCAGCTCACCACTACAGGGGGGAAACTATGGCTACACCTTC CASSPLQGGNYGYTF TRBD1 . TRBJ1-2 TRBV18
TGTGCCAGCTGGACTAGCTCCTACAATGAGCAGTTCTTC CASWTSSYNEQFF TRBD2 . TRBJ2-1 TRBV27
TGTGCCAGTAGTATCAAAGCGGTGTCCTACGAGCAGTACTTC CASSIKAVSYEQYF . . TRBJ2-7 TRBV19
TGCAGCGACACCGCTAGCGGGGCGGTGAGGGAGACCCAGTACTTC CSDTASGAVRETQYF TRBD2 . TRBJ2-5 TRBV29-1
TGTGCCATCAGTGAGTCAGAGACGGAGAGCTCCTACGAGCAGTACTTC CAISESETESSYEQYF . . TRBJ2-7 TRBV10-3
TGTGCCAGCAGTATATTTGTAGCGGGAGGCCGGTCCGTAACAGATACGCAGTATTTT CASSIFVAGGRSVTDTQYF TRBD2 . TRBJ2-3 TRBV2
TGTGCCAGCGTCGAGAGGGCGGGGACTGAAGCTTTCTTT CASVERAGTEAFF . once TRBJ1-1 TRBV7-9
TGTGCCAGCAGCCTCACCCCTGGACTGTTCCGGGATGAGCAGTTCTTC CASSLTPGLFRDEQFF . . TRBJ2-1 TRBV7-3
TGTGCCAGCAGCTTAAGATTTGGCAGGGGCCAAATGAACACTGAAGCTTTCTTT CASSLRFGRGQMNTEAFF . . TRBJ1-1 TRBV11-1
TGCAGCGTTCCGGACAGGACTTACAACTATGGCTACACCTTC CSVPDRTYNYGYTF TRBD1 . TRBJ1-2 TRBV29-1
TGTGCCAGTAGTATAGTTGGGGGGGCTTATACGCAGTATTTT CASSIVGGAYTQYF . . TRBJ2-3 TRBV19
TGTGCCAGCAGTTACCCGGGACAGCAGAACACTGAAGCTTTCTTT CASSYPGQQNTEAFF TRBD1 . TRBJ1-1 TRBV6-6
TGTGCCAGCAGCTTATCTTCGGGACTAGCGGGATACGAGCAGTACTTC CASSLSSGLAGYEQYF TRBD2 once TRBJ2-7 TRBV7-9
TGTGCCAGCAGCCGTTTTAACAGGTGGAACACTGAAGCTTTCTTT CASSRFNRWNTEAFF . few TRBJ1-1 TRBV2
TGTGCCAAGGACAGGGGCCGCTCTGGGGCCAACGTCCTGACTTTC CAKDRGRSGANVLTF TRBD1 . TRBJ2-6 TRBV27
TGTGCCAGCAGCTTAGGCACTAGCGGGTACAATGAGCAGTTCTTC CASSLGTSGYNEQFF TRBD2 . TRBJ2-1 TRBV7-6
TGTGCCAGCAGCCGCCCAGGGGCAGCTAACTATGGCTACACCTTC CASSRPGAANYGYTF . . TRBJ1-2 TRBV28
TGTGCCAGTAGGCTAGCGGGGGGGGGAAACATTCAGTACTTC CASRLAGGGNIQYF TRBD2 once TRBJ2-4 TRBV19
TGCGCCAGCAGCTTGGGGGGACTAGCGGAATACAATGAGCAGTTCTTC CASSLGGLAEYNEQFF TRBD2 once TRBJ2-1 TRBV5-1
TGCGCCAGCAGCTTGGACAGGATGGGCGAGCAGTACTTC CASSLDRMGEQYF . . TRBJ2-7 TRBV5-1
TGTGCCAGCAGTGCAGTACGCGGGACTCTAACCTTCTACGAGCAGTACTTC CASSAVRGTLTFYEQYF . . TRBJ2-7 TRBV2
TGTGCCAGCAGCTTATATGGAGACAGGGTGGTTGCTCAGCCCCAGCATTTT CASSLYGDRVVAQPQHF TRBD1 . TRBJ1-5 TRBV7-2
TGTGCCAGCAGCTTACTAGCGGGAGCAGTTGATGAGCAGTTCTTC CASSLLAGAVDEQFF TRBD2 . TRBJ2-1 TRBV7-2
TGTGCCAGCAGCTTGGCAAACTATGGCTACACCTTC CASSLANYGYTF . . TRBJ1-2 TRBV11-2
TGTGCCTCCGATCCAATGACAGGGGGCCCTGAAGCTTTCTTT CASDPMTGGPEAFF TRBD1 . TRBJ1-1 TRBV30
TGTGCCACCAGCAGGTTGACAGGGCTATGGCCCCAGCATTTT CATSRLTGLWPQHF TRBD1 . TRBJ1-5 TRBV15
TGTGCCAGCAGCTTTTCAGGGAGCAATCAGCCCCAGCATTTT CASSFSGSNQPQHF . . TRBJ1-5 TRBV5-5
TGCGCCAGCAGCCAAGCACGGACAGGGATAGGTCGCACCTTC CASSQARTGIGRTF TRBD1 . TRBJ1-2 TRBV4-3
TGTGCCAGCAGTACAGGGTTATATGGCTACACCTTC CASSTGLYGYTF . few TRBJ1-2 TRBV2
TGTGCCAGCAGTCGACTCGGGACTAGCTCAGACAATGAGCAGTTCTTC CASSRLGTSSDNEQFF TRBD2 . TRBJ2-1 TRBV27
TGTGCCAGCAGTTCGGAATTTAGCGGGAGCAATGAGCAGTTCTTC CASSSEFSGSNEQFF TRBD2 . TRBJ2-1 TRBV28
TGCGCCAGCAGCCAAGATCCAAGTCAGGTGGACTATAACTATGGCTACACCTTC CASSQDPSQVDYNYGYTF . . TRBJ1-2 TRBV4-3
TGTGCCAGCAGCGGTGGGACTAGCGGGGCTAATGAGCAGTTCTTC CASSGGTSGANEQFF TRBD2 . TRBJ2-1 TRBV6-1
TGTGCCAGCAGTGAAGGGGGGGGCACAGATACGCAGTATTTT CASSEGGGTDTQYF . . TRBJ2-3 TRBV2
TGTGCCAGCAGCTTAGAAGGCTACAGGGAGATCCCCCGGGAGCAGTACTTC CASSLEGYREIPREQYF . . TRBJ2-7 TRBV7-2